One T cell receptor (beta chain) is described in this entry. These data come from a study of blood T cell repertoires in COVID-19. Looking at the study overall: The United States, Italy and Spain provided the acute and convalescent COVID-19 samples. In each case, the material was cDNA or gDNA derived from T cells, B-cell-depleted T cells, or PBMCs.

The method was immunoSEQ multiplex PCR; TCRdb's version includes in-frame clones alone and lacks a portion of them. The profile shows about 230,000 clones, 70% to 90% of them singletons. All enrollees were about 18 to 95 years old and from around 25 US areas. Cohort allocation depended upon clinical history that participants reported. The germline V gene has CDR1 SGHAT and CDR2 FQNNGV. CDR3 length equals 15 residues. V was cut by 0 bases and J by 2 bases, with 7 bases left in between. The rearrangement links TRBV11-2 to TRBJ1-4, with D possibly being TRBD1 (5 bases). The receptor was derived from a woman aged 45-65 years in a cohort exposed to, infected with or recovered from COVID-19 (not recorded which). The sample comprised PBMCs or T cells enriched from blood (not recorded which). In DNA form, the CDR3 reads TGTGCCAGCAGCTTAGAAAGACAGACTAATGAAAAACTGTTTTTT. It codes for CASSLERQTNEKLFF.